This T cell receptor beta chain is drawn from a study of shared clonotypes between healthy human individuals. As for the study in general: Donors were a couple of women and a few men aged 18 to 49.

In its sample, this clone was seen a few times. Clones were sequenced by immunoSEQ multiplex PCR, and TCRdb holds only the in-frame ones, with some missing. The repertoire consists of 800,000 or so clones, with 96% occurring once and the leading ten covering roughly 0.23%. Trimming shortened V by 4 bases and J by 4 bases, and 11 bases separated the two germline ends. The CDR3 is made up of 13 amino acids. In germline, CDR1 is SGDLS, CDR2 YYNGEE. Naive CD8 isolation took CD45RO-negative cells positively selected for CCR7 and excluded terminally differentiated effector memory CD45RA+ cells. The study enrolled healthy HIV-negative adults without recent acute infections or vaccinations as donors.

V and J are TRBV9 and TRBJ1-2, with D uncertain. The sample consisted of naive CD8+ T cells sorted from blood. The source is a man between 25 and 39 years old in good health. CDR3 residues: CASSSSQPYGYTF. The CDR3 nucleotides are TGTGCCAGCAGCTCATCCCAACCCTATGGCTACACCTTC.